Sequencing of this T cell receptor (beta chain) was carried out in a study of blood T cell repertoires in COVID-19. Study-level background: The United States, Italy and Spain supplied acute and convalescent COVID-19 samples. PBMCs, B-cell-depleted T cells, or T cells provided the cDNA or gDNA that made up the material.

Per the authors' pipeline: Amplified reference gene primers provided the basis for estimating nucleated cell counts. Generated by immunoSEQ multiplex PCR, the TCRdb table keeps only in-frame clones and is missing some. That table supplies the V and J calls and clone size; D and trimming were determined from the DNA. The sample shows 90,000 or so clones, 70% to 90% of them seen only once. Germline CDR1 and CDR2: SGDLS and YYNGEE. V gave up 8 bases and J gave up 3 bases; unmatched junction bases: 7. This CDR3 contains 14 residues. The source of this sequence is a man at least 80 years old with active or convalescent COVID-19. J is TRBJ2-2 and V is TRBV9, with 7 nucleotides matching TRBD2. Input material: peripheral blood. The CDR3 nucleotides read TGTGCCAGTAACCAGGGAGGGGACACCGGGGAGCTGTTTTTT. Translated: CASNQGGDTGELFF.